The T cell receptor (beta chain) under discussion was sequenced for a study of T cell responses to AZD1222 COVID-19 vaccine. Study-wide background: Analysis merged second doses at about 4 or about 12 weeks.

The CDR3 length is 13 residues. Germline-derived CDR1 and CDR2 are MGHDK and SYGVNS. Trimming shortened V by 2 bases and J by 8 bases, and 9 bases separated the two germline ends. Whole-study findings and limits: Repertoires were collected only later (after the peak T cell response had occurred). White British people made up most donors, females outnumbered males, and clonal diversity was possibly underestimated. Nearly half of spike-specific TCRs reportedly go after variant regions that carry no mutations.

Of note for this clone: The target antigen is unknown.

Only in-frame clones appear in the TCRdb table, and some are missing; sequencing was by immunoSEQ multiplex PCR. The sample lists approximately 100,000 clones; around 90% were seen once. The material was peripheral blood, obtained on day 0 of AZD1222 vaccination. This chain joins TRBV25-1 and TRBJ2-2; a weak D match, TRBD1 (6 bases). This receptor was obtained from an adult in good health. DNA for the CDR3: TGTGCCAGCAGTGAAACAGGGCCAGGGGAGCTGTTTTTT. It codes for CASSETGPGELFF.